These T cell receptor beta chains were read from a single sample in a study of blood T cell repertoires in COVID-19. Clones were read by immunoSEQ multiplex PCR, and TCRdb kept only the in-frame ones, dropping some. The sample includes 200,000 or so clones, roughly 87% of them seen just once. Sample: PBMCs or T cells enriched from blood (not recorded which). The receptors stem from a young man in a cohort exposed to, infected with or recovered from COVID-19 (not recorded which). Both conserved end residues are part of each CDR3. A D gene is named only where the DNA matches it firmly. Not all rows give a size; the values are once, few, many and, for expanded clones, a class.

>TRBV2|TRBJ1-5|.|.
TGTGCCAGCAGTGGATCGACACTCCCGAATCAGCCCCAGCATTTT
CASSGSTLPNQPQHF
>TRBV5-6|TRBJ2-3|TRBD1|.
TGTGCCAGCAGCTTCGGGACAGGGGCGACAGATACGCAGTATTTT
CASSFGTGATDTQYF
>TRBV27|TRBJ2-1|.|.
TGTGCCAGCAGCATAGAGGGTCTGTTCTACAATGAGCAGTTCTTC
CASSIEGLFYNEQFF
>TRBV10-1|TRBJ1-6|.|.
TGCGCCAGCAGTGAGAATTGGGGGAGGAATTCACCCCTCCACTTT
CASSENWGRNSPLHF
>TRBV28|TRBJ1-1|TRBD1|.
TGTGCCAGCAGTTTCTCCCAGGGGGTAATGAACACTGAAGCTTTCTTT
CASSFSQGVMNTEAFF
>TRBV27|TRBJ1-6|.|.
TGTGCCAGCAGTTTATATTCGTTCACGAGCTCCTATAATTCACCCCTCCACTTT
CASSLYSFTSSYNSPLHF
>TRBV6-2/TRBV6-3|TRBJ2-7|TRBD2|.
TGTGCCAGCAGTTACGGGACTAGCGGCTACGAGCAGTACTTC
CASSYGTSGYEQYF
>TRBV5-1|TRBJ2-6|.|.
TGCGCCAGCAGCTTGGGTCTGCGTGGGGCCAACGTCCTGACTTTC
CASSLGLRGANVLTF
>TRBV14|TRBJ2-1|.|once
TGTGCCAGCAGCCTCGCGGTCTACAATGAGCAGTTCTTC
CASSLAVYNEQFF
>TRBV5-1|TRBJ1-2|TRBD1|.
TGCGCCAGCAGCTCCGGGACAGGAATTGGCTACACCTTC
CASSSGTGIGYTF